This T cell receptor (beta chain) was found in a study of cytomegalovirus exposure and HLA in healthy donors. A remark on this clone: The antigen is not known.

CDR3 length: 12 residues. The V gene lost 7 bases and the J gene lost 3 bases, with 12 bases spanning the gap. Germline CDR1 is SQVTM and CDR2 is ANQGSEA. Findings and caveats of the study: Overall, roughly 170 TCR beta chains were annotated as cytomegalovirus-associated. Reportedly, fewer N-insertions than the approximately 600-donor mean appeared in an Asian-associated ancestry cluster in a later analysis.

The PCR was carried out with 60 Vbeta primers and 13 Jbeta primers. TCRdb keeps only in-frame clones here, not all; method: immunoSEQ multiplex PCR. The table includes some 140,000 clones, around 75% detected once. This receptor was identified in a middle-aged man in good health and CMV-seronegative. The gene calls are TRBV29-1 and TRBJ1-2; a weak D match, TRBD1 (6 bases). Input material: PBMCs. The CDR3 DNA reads TGCAGCGACGAGACAGGTCACTATGGCTACACCTTC. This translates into CSDETGHYGYTF.